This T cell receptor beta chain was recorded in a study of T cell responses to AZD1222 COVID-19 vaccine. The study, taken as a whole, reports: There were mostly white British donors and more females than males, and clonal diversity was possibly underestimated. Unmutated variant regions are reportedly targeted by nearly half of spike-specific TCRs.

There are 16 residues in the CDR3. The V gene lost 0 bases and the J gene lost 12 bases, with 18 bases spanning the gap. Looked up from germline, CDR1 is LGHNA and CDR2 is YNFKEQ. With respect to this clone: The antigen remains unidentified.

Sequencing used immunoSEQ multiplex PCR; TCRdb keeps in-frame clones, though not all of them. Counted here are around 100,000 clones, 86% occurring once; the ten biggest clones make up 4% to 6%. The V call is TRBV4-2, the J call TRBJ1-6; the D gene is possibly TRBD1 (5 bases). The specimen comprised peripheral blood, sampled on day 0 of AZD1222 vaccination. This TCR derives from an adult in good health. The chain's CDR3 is CASSQDSKRTTGPLHF. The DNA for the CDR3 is TGTGCCAGCAGCCAAGATAGTAAACGGACAACCGGACCCCTCCACTTT.